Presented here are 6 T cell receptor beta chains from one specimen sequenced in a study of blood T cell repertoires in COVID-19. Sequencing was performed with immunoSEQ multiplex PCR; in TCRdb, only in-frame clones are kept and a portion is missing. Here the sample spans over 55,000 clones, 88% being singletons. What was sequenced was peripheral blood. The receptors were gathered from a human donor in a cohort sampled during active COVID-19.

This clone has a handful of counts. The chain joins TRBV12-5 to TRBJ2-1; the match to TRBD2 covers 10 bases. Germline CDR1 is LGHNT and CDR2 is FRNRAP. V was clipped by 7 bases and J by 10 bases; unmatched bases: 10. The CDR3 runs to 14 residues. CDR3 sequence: CASALSGRASEQFF. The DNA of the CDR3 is TGTGCTAGTGCCCTAAGCGGGAGGGCCAGCGAGCAGTTCTTC.

CDR3 amino acids: CASSFGQQYNEQFF. The CDR3 coding sequence is TGTGCCAGCAGCTTTGGACAGCAATACAATGAGCAGTTCTTC. The chain joins TRBV7-2 to TRBJ2-1; possibly TRBD1 for D (6 bases). The CDR3 is 14 amino acids. Germline lookup yields CDR1 SGHTA and CDR2 FQGNSA. V was pared by 3 bases and J by 4 bases, with 10 bases between.

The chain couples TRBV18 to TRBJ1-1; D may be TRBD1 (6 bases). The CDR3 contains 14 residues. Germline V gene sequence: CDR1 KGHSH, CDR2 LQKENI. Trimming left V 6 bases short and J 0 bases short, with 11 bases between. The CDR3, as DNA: TGTGCCAGCTCGCCGGACAGACTGAACACTGAAGCTTTCTTT. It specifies CASSPDRLNTEAFF.

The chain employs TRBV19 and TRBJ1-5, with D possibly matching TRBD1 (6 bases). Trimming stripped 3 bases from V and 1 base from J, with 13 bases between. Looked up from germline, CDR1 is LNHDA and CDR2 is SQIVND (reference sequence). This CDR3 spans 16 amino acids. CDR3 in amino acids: CASSITQGSSNQPQHF. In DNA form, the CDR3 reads TGTGCCAGTAGTATCACACAGGGATCCAGCAATCAGCCCCAGCATTTT.

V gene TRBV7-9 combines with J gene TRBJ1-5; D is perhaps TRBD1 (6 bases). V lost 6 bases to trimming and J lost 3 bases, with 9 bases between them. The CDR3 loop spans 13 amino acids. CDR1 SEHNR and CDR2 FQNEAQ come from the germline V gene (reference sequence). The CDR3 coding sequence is TGTGCCAGCAGACAGGGCGACAATCAGCCCCAGCATTTT. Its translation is CASRQGDNQPQHF.

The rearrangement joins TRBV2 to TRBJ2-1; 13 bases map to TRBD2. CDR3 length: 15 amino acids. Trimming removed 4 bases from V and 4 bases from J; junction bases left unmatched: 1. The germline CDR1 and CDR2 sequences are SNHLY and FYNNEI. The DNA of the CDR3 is TGTGCCAGCAGTGGACTAGCGGGGGGTTACAATGAGCAGTTCTTC. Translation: CASSGLAGGYNEQFF.